These 24 T cell receptor beta chains were all obtained from the same sample, sequenced in a study of T cell responses to AZD1222 COVID-19 vaccine. TCRdb's copy holds only in-frame clones and misses some; the assay was immunoSEQ multiplex PCR. The sample has approximately 150,000 clones, more than 70% seen once. Sample: peripheral blood, taken on day 0 of MenACWY control vaccination. The receptors were sampled from an adult in good health.

The chain carries TRBV7-9 and TRBJ1-2, with D unclear. V lost 1 base and J 10 bases, leaving 16 bases between the germline ends. Germline V CDR1 and CDR2: SEHNR, FQNEAQ (reference sequence). CDR3 size: 14 residues. The CDR3 region has the DNA TGTGCCAGCAGCTTAGGGGAGAGAGTTTTGGACTACACCTTC. Amino acids: CASSLGERVLDYTF. The full variable domain, its missing parts supplied by reference TRBV7-9 and TRBJ1-2, is DTGVSQNPRHKITKRGQNVTFRCDPISEHNRLYWYRQTLGQGPEFLTYFQNEAQLEKSRLLSDRFSAERPKGSFSTLEIQRTEQGDSAMYLCASSLGERVLDYTFGSGTRLTVV.

CDR3 sequence reads: CASSYGTGTYNEQFF. In DNA, the CDR3 is TGTGCCAGCAGTTATGGGACAGGGACCTACAATGAGCAGTTCTTC. This chain connects TRBV6-6 to TRBJ2-1; the match to TRBD1 covers 9 bases. V gave up 3 bases and J gave up 2 bases; unmatched junction bases: 2. This CDR3 spans 15 amino acids. CDR1 is MNHNY, CDR2 SVGAGI, per germline (reference sequence).

In DNA form, the CDR3 reads TGTGCCAGCACCAAGGGGGGGAACCCCGCCTACGAGCAGTACTTC. Amino acid sequence: CASTKGGNPAYEQYF. The chain couples TRBV28 to TRBJ2-7; possible D gene TRBD2, 7 bases. V shed 7 bases and J shed 2 bases, with 18 bases lying between them. This CDR3 contains 15 residues. Looked up from germline, CDR1 is MDHEN and CDR2 is SYDVKM. Together with reference TRBV28 and TRBJ2-7, the CDR3 gives the full variable domain: DVKVTQSSRYLVKRTGEKVFLECVQDMDHENMFWYRQDPGLGLRLIYFSYDVKMKEKGDIPEGYSVSREKKERFSLILESASTNQTSMYLCASTKGGNPAYEQYFGPGTRLTVT.

The chain combines TRBV24-1 with TRBJ2-1; 8 bases align to TRBD1. V trimming: 6 bases; J trimming: 3 bases; junction bases outside the gene matches: 6. The germline V gene has CDR1 KGHDR and CDR2 SFDVKD. This CDR3 contains 15 residues. The CDR3 reads CATSQRDRYYNEQFF. The CDR3 nucleotides are TGTGCCACCAGTCAACGGGACAGGTACTACAATGAGCAGTTCTTC.

This clone was counted a few times. The chain combines TRBV11-3 with TRBJ1-5; D not certain. The V end was cut by 0 bases, the J end by 5 bases, with 5 bases between. The germline gives CDR1 SGHNT, CDR2 YENEEA. The CDR3 has 13 residues. The CDR3: CASSLEQHQPQHF. The CDR3 DNA follows: TGTGCCAGCAGCTTAGAGCAGCATCAGCCCCAGCATTTT.

This clone appeared once. V and J are TRBV7-6 and TRBJ2-3; 10 bases agree with TRBD2. The CDR3 has 16 residues. In germline, CDR1 is SGHVS, CDR2 FNYEAQ. Trimming took 5 bases from V and 5 from J; bases not matched to a gene: 10. In DNA form, the CDR3 reads TGTGCCAGCAGCCGGACTAGCGGAGAGGGGGTAGATACGCAGTATTTT. Its translation is CASSRTSGEGVDTQYF.

The chain links TRBV11-2 to TRBJ1-4; TRBD1 aligns across 8 bases. The germline V gene encodes CDR1 SGHAT and CDR2 FQNNGV. J gave up 8 bases and V 5 bases, and 16 bases lay outside the gene matches. This CDR3 has 17 amino acids. The CDR3 nucleotides are TGTGCCAGCAGCCGAGGGGACAGGAACCTTTACTACGAAAAACTGTTTTTT. Its protein product is CASSRGDRNLYYEKLFF.

The chain links TRBV2 to TRBJ2-7; possibly TRBD2 for D (6 bases). This CDR3 contains 12 residues. The V gene's germline CDR1 is SNHLY and CDR2 FYNNEI. V lost 7 bases to trimming and J lost 3 bases, with 10 bases between them. Here the CDR3 DNA reads TGTGCCAGCACCCCGACTAGCTACGAGCAGTACTTC. Translation gives CASTPTSYEQYF.

CDR3 sequence: CASSLVVNDRLYSNQPQHF. As DNA, the CDR3 is TGTGCCAGCAGCTTAGTGGTTAACGACAGGCTCTATAGCAATCAGCCCCAGCATTTT. This chain connects TRBV7-9 to TRBJ1-5; D is possibly TRBD1 (6 bases). Germline assignment: CDR1 SEHNR and CDR2 FQNEAQ (reference sequence). This CDR3 contains 19 residues. Trimming left V 1 base short and J 0 bases short, with 19 bases between.

V usage is TRBV27 and J usage is TRBJ2-7; TRBD1 agrees at 10 bases. CDR1 and CDR2 (germline): MNHEY, SMNVEV (reference sequence). The V segment lost 2 bases and the J segment 4 bases; nucleotides outside the gene matches: 8. This CDR3 is built from 16 residues. CDR3 in amino acids: CASSLSLRGQGYEQYF. CDR3 bases: TGTGCCAGCAGTTTAAGTCTGAGGGGACAGGGGTACGAGCAGTACTTC.

V is TRBV7-8 and J is TRBJ2-2, with D unclear. Trimming stripped 5 bases from V and 0 bases from J, with 10 bases between. CDR1 is SGHVS, CDR2 FQNEAQ, per germline. The CDR3 loop spans 15 amino acids. The DNA for the CDR3 is TGTGCCAGCAGCGACAAAAACGCGAACACCGGGGAGCTGTTTTTT. It encodes CASSDKNANTGELFF.

V and J are TRBV15 and TRBJ1-5; D gene ambiguous. There are 13 residues in the CDR3. Looked up from germline, CDR1 is LNHNV and CDR2 is YYDKDF (reference sequence). Trimming removed 6 bases from V and 1 base from J, with 7 bases in between. DNA of the CDR3: TGTGCCACCAGACGTACGAGCAATCAGCCCCAGCATTTT. This sequence encodes CATRRTSNQPQHF.

Here the CDR3 reads CASSVVGGTNTEAFF. The CDR3 nucleotides are TGTGCCAGCAGCGTAGTGGGGGGAACGAACACTGAAGCTTTCTTT. The chain combines TRBV9 with TRBJ1-1; TRBD1 is a possible D gene (5 bases). Germline-derived CDR1 and CDR2 are SGDLS and YYNGEE. This CDR3 has 15 amino acids. V was cut by 0 bases and J by 1 base, with 10 bases left in between.

The genes are TRBV3-1 (or the pseudogene TRBV3-2) and TRBJ1-4; 8 bases are a match to TRBD1. This CDR3 comprises 13 residues. Losses at the gene ends were 3 bases for V and 8 bases for J; bases not matched to a gene: 2. The germline CDR1 and CDR2 sequences are LGHDT and YNNKEL (reference sequence). In DNA, the CDR3 is TGTGCCAGCAGCCAGGGGACAGGCGAAAAACTGTTTTTT. Encoded protein: CASSQGTGEKLFF.

The chain couples TRBV14 to TRBJ1-2, with 7 bases identical to TRBD1. J lost 7 bases, V lost 4 bases, and 3 bases had no gene match. Germline V CDR1 and CDR2: SGHDN, FVKESK. There are 12 residues in the CDR3. CDR3 DNA sequence: TGTGCCAGCAGCCTAGGACAGGTTGGCTACACCTTC. Amino acid sequence: CASSLGQVGYTF.

This sequence joins TRBV9 and TRBJ2-7; D is possibly TRBD1 (6 bases). The CDR3 is 13 amino acids. V dropped 4 bases and J dropped 3 bases, with 11 bases sitting between them. Germline CDR1 and CDR2: SGDLS and YYNGEE. CDR3 in DNA: TGTGCCAGCAGCCCGTCAGGGGTCTACGAGCAGTACTTC. Residues: CASSPSGVYEQYF.

The chain couples TRBV9 to TRBJ2-1; 10 bases are a match to TRBD2. CDR1 and CDR2 from the germline V gene are SGDLS and YYNGEE. After removal of 1 base from V and 0 bases from J, the junction contained 1 base not matched to a gene. The CDR3 extends over 16 amino acids. The CDR3 DNA is TGTGCCAGCAGCGTAACTAGCGGGATCTCCTACAATGAGCAGTTCTTC. Its protein is CASSVTSGISYNEQFF.

The rearrangement joins TRBV5-1 to TRBJ2-6; the D is unclear. Per the germline V gene, CDR1 is SGHRS and CDR2 is YFSETQ. Trimming removed 3 bases from V and 0 bases from J, with 7 bases in between. This CDR3 spans 15 amino acids. The CDR3 spells CASSSGRSGANVLTF. CDR3 in DNA: TGCGCCAGCAGCTCGGGCCGCTCTGGGGCCAACGTCCTGACTTTC.

The rearrangement links TRBV3-1 (or the pseudogene TRBV3-2) to TRBJ1-2, with 7 bases lining up with TRBD1. Losses at the gene ends were 0 bases for V and 4 bases for J; bases not matched to a gene: 2. The CDR3 runs to 14 residues. Germline CDR1 and CDR2: LGHDT and YNNKEL (reference sequence). DNA of the CDR3: TGTGCCAGCAGCCAAGATAACAGGGGCTATGGCTACACCTTC. Translation gives CASSQDNRGYGYTF.

The chain couples TRBV19 to TRBJ2-7; TRBD1 is a possible D gene (6 bases). This CDR3 comprises 15 residues. Germline assignment: CDR1 LNHDA and CDR2 SQIVND (reference sequence). V was shortened by 1 base and J by 2 bases, with 12 bases between the two germline ends. The chain's CDR3 is CASSIGQGSTYEQYF. CDR3 nucleotide sequence: TGTGCCAGTAGTATAGGCCAGGGGTCCACCTACGAGCAGTACTTC.

The J gene is TRBJ1-2, the V gene TRBV28; tentatively, D is TRBD1 (6 bases). This CDR3 is built from 13 residues. V was clipped by 4 bases and J by 4 bases, with 10 bases between them. Per germline, CDR1 MDHEN and CDR2 SYDVKM. The CDR3 is CASSSPRGYGYTF. In DNA form, the CDR3 reads TGTGCCAGCAGTTCCCCCAGGGGCTATGGCTACACCTTC.

This CDR3 is CASSYSRGNEKLFF. In DNA form, the CDR3 reads TGTGCCAGCAGTTACTCTAGGGGTAATGAAAAACTGTTTTTT. V is TRBV6-6 and J is TRBJ1-4, with D perhaps TRBD1 (5 bases). CDR1 and CDR2 (germline): MNHNY, SVGAGI (reference sequence). V lost 0 bases and J 4 bases, leaving 6 bases between the germline ends. This CDR3 is built from 14 residues.

J is TRBJ1-6 and V is TRBV7-9; D gene unclear. Trimming took 1 base from V and 6 from J, leaving 7 bases between them. CDR3 length: 14 amino acids. Germline CDR1 SEHNR, CDR2 FQNEAQ (reference sequence). In DNA, the CDR3 is TGTGCCAGCAGCTTAGTTGGCGGTAATTCACCCCTCCACTTT. This encodes CASSLVGGNSPLHF.

The V gene is TRBV28, the J gene TRBJ1-1, with TRBD1 identical over 7 bases. The CDR3 totals 14 residues. Germline V gene sequence: CDR1 MDHEN, CDR2 SYDVKM. V lost 6 bases to trimming and J lost 1 base; unmatched junction nucleotides: 5. Here the CDR3 DNA reads TGTGCCAGCAGGTCGACAGGGACGAACACTGAAGCTTTCTTT. Protein product: CASRSTGTNTEAFF. Combining the CDR3 with reference TRBV28 and TRBJ1-1 gives the whole variable domain DVKVTQSSRYLVKRTGEKVFLECVQDMDHENMFWYRQDPGLGLRLIYFSYDVKMKEKGDIPEGYSVSREKKERFSLILESASTNQTSMYLCASRSTGTNTEAFFGQGTRLTVV.